These 7 T cell receptor beta chains share one sample of origin, sequenced in a study of blood T cell repertoires in COVID-19. Generated by immunoSEQ multiplex PCR, the TCRdb table keeps only in-frame clones and is missing some. This table has about 160,000 clones, roughly 84% appearing once. The source material was peripheral blood. These receptors originate from a woman aged 55-70 years with acute or convalescent COVID-19.

V gene TRBV9 combines with J gene TRBJ2-2; the D gene is possibly TRBD1 (5 bases). This CDR3 contains 15 residues. Germline CDR1 reads SGDLS; CDR2 reads YYNGEE. Trimming shortened V by 0 bases and J by 3 bases, and 9 bases separated the two germline ends. This CDR3 reads CASSVAAGYTGELFF. The CDR3 DNA reads as TGTGCCAGCAGCGTAGCTGCAGGGTACACCGGGGAGCTGTTTTTT.

The rearrangement links TRBV7-8 to TRBJ2-7, with D maybe TRBD1 (6 bases). The CDR3 is made up of 15 amino acids. The ends were cut back, 2 bases at V and 2 bases at J, with 13 bases in the middle. The germline V gene encodes CDR1 SGHVS and CDR2 FQNEAQ. CDR3 DNA sequence: TGTGCCAGCAGCTTAAGACCACAGGGTACCTACGAGCAGTACTTC. Translating gives CASSLRPQGTYEQYF.

J is TRBJ1-2 and V is TRBV2; a possible D gene is TRBD1 (5 bases). CDR1 and CDR2 (germline): SNHLY, FYNNEI. Trimming pared 1 base from V and 0 bases from J, leaving 9 bases between. This CDR3 spans 15 amino acids. Here the CDR3 reads CASSEGDSANYGYTF. CDR3 in DNA: TGTGCCAGCAGTGAAGGGGACTCCGCTAACTATGGCTACACCTTC.

The chain links TRBV7-9 to TRBJ2-1, with 7 bases matching TRBD1. V trimming: 5 bases; J trimming: 4 bases; junction bases outside the gene matches: 11. Looked up from germline, CDR1 is SEHNR and CDR2 is FQNEAQ (reference sequence). CDR3 length: 16 amino acids. The CDR3 region is CASSTPTGIRYNEQFF. The CDR3 bases are TGTGCCAGCAGCACCCCGACAGGGATAAGGTACAATGAGCAGTTCTTC.

The chain has TRBV4-2 and TRBJ2-7; tentatively, D is TRBD2 (7 bases). Trimming took off 2 bases at V and 4 bases at J, with 12 bases between the two ends. Per germline, CDR1 LGHNA and CDR2 YNFKEQ. The CDR3 totals 14 residues. This chain's CDR3 is CASSQMGGLYEQYF. The CDR3 nucleotides are TGTGCCAGCAGCCAAATGGGGGGGCTTTACGAGCAGTACTTC.

This chain joins TRBV19 and TRBJ2-6, with D maybe TRBD1 (7 bases). The CDR3 sequence is 18 residues long. The V end was cut by 4 bases, the J end by 2 bases, with 18 bases between. The germline V gene encodes CDR1 LNHDA and CDR2 SQIVND (reference sequence). CDR3 loop: CASSKSRQGGTGANVLTF. The CDR3 coding sequence is TGTGCCAGTAGTAAGAGCCGACAGGGCGGGACTGGGGCCAACGTCCTGACTTTC.

This clone was recorded a few times. V usage is TRBV5-4 and J usage is TRBJ1-3, with 7 bases aligning to TRBD1. The CDR3 is made up of 14 amino acids. CDR1 and CDR2 from the germline V gene are SGHNT and YYREEE (reference sequence). The J segment lost 4 bases and the V segment lost 0 bases, leaving 1 base of the junction unmatched. In nucleotides, the CDR3 is TGTGCCAGCAGCTTGGAACAGGGGGGAAACACCATATATTTT. Protein product: CASSLEQGGNTIYF.